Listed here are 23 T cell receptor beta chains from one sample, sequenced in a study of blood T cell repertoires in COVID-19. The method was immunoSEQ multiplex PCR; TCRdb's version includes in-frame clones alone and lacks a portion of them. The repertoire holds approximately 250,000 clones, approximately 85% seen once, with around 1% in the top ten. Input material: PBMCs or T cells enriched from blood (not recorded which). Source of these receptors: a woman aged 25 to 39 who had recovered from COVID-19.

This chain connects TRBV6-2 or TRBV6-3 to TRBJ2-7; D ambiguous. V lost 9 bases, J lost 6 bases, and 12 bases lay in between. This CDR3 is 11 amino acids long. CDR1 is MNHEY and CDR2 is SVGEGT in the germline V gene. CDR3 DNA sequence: TGTGCCAGTAGTATGGCTTTCGAGCAGTACTTC. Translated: CASSMAFEQYF.

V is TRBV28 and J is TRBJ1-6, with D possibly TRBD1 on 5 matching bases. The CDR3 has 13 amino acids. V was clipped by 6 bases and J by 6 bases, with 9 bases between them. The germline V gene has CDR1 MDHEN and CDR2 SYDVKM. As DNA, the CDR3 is TGTGCCAGCAGGACAGCTATTAATTCACCCCTCCACTTT. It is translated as CASRTAINSPLHF.

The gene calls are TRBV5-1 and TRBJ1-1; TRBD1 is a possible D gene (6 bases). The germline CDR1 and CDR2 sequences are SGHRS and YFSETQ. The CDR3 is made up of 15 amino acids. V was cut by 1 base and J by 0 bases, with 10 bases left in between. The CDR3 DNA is TGCGCCAGCAGCTTGCTTGGACAGATGAACACTGAAGCTTTCTTT. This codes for CASSLLGQMNTEAFF.

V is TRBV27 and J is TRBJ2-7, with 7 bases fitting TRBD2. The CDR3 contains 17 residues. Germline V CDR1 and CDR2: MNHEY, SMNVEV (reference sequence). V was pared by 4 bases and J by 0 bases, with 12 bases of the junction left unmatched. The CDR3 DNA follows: TGTGCCAGCAGTTCCATCCCCGGGGGAGGGAACTCCTACGAGCAGTACTTC. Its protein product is CASSSIPGGGNSYEQYF.

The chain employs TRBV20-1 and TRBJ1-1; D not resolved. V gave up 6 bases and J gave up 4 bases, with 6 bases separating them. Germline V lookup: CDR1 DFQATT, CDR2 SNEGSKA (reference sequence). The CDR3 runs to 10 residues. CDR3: CSATGTEAFF. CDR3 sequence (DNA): TGCAGTGCCACGGGCACTGAAGCTTTCTTT.

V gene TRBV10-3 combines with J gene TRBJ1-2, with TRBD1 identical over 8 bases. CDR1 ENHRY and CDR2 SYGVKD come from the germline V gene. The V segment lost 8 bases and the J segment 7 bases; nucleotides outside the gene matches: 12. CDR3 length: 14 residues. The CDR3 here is CAIAAGQGASGYTF. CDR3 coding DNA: TGTGCCATCGCGGCTGGGCAGGGGGCTTCTGGCTACACCTTC.

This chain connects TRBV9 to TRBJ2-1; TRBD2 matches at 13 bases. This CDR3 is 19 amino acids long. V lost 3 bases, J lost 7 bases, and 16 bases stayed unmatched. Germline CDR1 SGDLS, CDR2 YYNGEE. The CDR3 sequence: CASSAPGPGLAGDRNEQFF. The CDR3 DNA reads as TGTGCCAGCAGCGCCCCCGGTCCCGGACTAGCGGGAGATCGGAATGAGCAGTTCTTC.

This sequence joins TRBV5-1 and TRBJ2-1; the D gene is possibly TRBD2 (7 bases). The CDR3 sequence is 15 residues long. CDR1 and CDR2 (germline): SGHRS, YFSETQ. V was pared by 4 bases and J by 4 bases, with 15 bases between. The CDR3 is CASSPAGALYNEQFF. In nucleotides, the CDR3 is TGCGCCAGCAGCCCCGCGGGGGCTCTATACAATGAGCAGTTCTTC.

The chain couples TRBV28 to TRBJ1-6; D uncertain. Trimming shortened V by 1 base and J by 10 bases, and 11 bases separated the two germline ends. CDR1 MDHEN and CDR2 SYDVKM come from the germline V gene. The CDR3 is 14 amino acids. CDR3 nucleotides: TGTGCCAGCAGTTTATTCGGGGAAGGCTCACCCCTCCACTTT. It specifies CASSLFGEGSPLHF.

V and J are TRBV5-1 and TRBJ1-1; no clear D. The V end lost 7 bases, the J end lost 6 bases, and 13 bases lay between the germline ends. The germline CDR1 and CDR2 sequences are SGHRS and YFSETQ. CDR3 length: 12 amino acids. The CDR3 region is CASRENWAEAFF. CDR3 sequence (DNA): TGCGCCAGCCGGGAGAATTGGGCTGAAGCTTTCTTT.

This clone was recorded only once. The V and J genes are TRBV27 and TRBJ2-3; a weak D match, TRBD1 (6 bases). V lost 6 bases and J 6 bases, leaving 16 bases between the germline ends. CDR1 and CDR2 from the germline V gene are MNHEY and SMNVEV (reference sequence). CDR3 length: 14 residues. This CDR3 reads CASSTGFSFDTQYF. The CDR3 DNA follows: TGTGCCAGCAGCACAGGGTTTTCATTCGATACGCAGTATTTT.

The CDR3 nucleotides are TGTGCCAGCAGGGCTAGCGGGGGAGGAGAGACCCAGTACTTC. Its translation is CASRASGGGETQYF. This chain joins TRBV10-3 and TRBJ2-5; TRBD2 matches 10 bases. Germline CDR1 reads ENHRY; CDR2 reads SYGVKD. This CDR3 is 14 amino acids long. V dropped 10 bases and J dropped 4; count of bases not matched to a gene: 9.

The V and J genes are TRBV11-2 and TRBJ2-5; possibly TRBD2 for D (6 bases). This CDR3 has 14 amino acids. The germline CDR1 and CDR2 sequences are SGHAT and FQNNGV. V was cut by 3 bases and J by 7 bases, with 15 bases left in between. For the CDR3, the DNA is TGTGCCAGCAGCTTGGGAGGTACCGGTGGGACCCAGTACTTC. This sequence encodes CASSLGGTGGTQYF.

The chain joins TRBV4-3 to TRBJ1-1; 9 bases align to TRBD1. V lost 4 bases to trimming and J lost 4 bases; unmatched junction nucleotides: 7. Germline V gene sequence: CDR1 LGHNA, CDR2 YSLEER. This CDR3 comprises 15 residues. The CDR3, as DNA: TGCGCCAGCAGCCTCTCCGGGACAGGGAGCACTGAAGCTTTCTTT. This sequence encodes CASSLSGTGSTEAFF.

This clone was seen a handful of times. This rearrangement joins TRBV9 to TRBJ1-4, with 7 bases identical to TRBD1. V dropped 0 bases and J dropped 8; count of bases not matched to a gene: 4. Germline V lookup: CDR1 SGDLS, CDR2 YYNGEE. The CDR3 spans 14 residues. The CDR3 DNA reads TGTGCCAGCAGCGTAGCAGGGGACAGCGAAAAACTGTTTTTT. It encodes CASSVAGDSEKLFF.

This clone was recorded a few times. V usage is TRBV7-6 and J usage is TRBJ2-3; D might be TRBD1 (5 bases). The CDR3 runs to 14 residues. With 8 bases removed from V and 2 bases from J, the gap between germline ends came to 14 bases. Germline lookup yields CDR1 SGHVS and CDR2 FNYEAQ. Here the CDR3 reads CASRADTTTDTQYF. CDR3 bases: TGTGCCAGCCGCGCGGACACGACCACAGATACGCAGTATTTT.

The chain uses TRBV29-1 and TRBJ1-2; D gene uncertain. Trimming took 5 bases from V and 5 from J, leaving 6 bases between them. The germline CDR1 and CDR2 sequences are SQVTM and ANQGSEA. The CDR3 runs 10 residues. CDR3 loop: CSVHEYGYTF. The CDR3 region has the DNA TGCAGCGTTCACGAGTATGGCTACACCTTC.

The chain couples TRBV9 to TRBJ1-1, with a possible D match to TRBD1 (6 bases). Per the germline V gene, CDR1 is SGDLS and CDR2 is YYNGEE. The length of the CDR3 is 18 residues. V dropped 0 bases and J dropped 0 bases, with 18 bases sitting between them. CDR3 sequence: CASSVVEVDRFMNTEAFF. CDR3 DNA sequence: TGTGCCAGCAGCGTAGTGGAGGTGGACAGATTTATGAACACTGAAGCTTTCTTT.

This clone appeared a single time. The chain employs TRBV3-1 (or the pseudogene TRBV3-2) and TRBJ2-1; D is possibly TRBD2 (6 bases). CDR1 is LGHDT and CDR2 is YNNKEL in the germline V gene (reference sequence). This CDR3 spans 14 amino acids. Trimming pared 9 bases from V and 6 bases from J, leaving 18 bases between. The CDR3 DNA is TGTGCCAGACGACGCGGGGATAGGAGCAATGAGCAGTTCTTC. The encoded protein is CARRRGDRSNEQFF.

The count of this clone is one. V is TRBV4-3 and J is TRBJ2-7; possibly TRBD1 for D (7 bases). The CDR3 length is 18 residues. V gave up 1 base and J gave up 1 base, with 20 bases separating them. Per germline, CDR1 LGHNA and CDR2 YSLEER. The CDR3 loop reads CASSQVARGTARSYEQYF. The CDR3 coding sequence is TGCGCCAGCAGCCAAGTTGCCCGCGGGACAGCAAGATCCTACGAGCAGTACTTC.

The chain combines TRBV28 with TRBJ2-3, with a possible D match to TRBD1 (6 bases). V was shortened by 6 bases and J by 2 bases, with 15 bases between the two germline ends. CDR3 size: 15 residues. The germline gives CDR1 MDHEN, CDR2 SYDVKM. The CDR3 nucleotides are TGTGCCAGCAGAAATTGGGGACAATCCACAGATACGCAGTATTTT. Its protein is CASRNWGQSTDTQYF.

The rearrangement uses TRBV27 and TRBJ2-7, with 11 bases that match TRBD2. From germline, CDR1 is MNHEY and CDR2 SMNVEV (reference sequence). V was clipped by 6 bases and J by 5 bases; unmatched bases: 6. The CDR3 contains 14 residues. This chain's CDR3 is CASRLAGGLDEQYF. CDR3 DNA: TGTGCCAGCAGGTTAGCGGGAGGGCTCGACGAGCAGTACTTC.

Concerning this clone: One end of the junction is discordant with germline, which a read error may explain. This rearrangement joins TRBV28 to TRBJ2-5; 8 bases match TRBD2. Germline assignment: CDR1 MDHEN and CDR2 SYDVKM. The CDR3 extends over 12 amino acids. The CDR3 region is CASTLAGETQYF. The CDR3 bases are TGTGCCAGCACTTTAGCGGGGGAGACCCAGTACTTC.